This TCR beta chain was identified during a study of CD8 T cells in ankylosing spondylitis. A remark on this clonotype: The antigen is undetermined.

Broader study findings: CD8+ by phenotype, disease-linked clones were relatively rare in peripheral blood. In ankylosing spondylitis patients, matched synovial fluid reportedly showed significant enrichment of disease-linked clones. A motif of fewer than ten highly homologous TCR beta variants was seen as apparently characteristic of ankylosing spondylitis blood.

The authors made TCR beta libraries by quantitative 5'-RACE with molecular barcodes. Using its own MiXCR run on the 5' RACE reads, TCRdb lists one record per CDR3 protein. Found here are a few hundred thousand distinct CDR3 sequences, around a tenth of them singletons; the top ten hold roughly 9.1%. The junction had 11 bases not matched to a gene; V was cut back by 6 bases and J by 5 bases. The CDR3 covers 15 residues. Germline-derived CDR1 and CDR2 are PRHDT and FYEKMQ (reference sequence). This TCR was recovered from a female donor with ankylosing spondylitis or in good health (not recorded which). Sequenced input: blood, either unsorted or a sorted T cell fraction (not recorded which). The chain joins TRBV13 to TRBJ2-5; 8 nucleotides line up with TRBD2. The CDR3 bases are TGTGCCAGCAGTTCCGGACTAGCTCTTGGGGAGACCCAGTACTTC. It is translated as CASSSGLALGETQYF.